This entry lists 3 T cell receptor beta chains sequenced from one sample in a study of blood T cell repertoires in COVID-19. Produced via immunoSEQ multiplex PCR; TCRdb's table is partial and in-frame only. The repertoire holds 200,000 to 250,000 clones, with roughly 90% as singletons. The sample was PBMCs or T cells enriched from blood (not recorded which). These receptors were collected from a woman aged 30 to 39 with acute COVID-19.

The chain has TRBV7-2 and TRBJ2-7; tentative D call: TRBD1 (7 bases). The germline V gene has CDR1 SGHTA and CDR2 FQGNSA. The CDR3 sequence is 13 residues long. V was shortened by 4 bases and J by 6 bases, with 13 bases between the two germline ends. CDR3 sequence: CASSSWQGGEQYF. The CDR3 region has the DNA TGTGCCAGCAGCTCCTGGCAGGGGGGCGAGCAGTACTTC.

This clone occurred a few times. The genes are TRBV7-3 and TRBJ1-2, with a possible D match to TRBD1 (6 bases). V was trimmed by 0 bases and J by 10 bases, leaving 12 bases between them. From germline, CDR1 is SGHTA and CDR2 FQGTGA. The CDR3 loop spans 13 amino acids. CDR3 amino acids: CASSLTQGNAYTF. CDR3 bases: TGTGCCAGCAGCTTAACACAGGGTAATGCCTACACCTTC. Drawing the rest from reference TRBV7-3 and TRBJ1-2, the complete variable domain is GAGVSQTPSNKVTEKGKYVELRCDPISGHTALYWYRQSLGQGPEFLIYFQGTGAADDSGLPNDRFFAVRPEGSVSTLKIQRTERGDSAVYLCASSLTQGNAYTFGSGTRLTVV.

This clone was detected a few times. The rearrangement links TRBV5-1 to TRBJ2-3; D is possibly TRBD2 (6 bases). Per germline, CDR1 SGHRS and CDR2 YFSETQ. This CDR3 contains 14 residues. V lost 4 bases and J 0 bases, leaving 9 bases between the germline ends. In DNA form, the CDR3 reads TGCGCCAGCAGCCCTCGGGGGAGCACAGATACGCAGTATTTT. Translating it yields CASSPRGSTDTQYF.